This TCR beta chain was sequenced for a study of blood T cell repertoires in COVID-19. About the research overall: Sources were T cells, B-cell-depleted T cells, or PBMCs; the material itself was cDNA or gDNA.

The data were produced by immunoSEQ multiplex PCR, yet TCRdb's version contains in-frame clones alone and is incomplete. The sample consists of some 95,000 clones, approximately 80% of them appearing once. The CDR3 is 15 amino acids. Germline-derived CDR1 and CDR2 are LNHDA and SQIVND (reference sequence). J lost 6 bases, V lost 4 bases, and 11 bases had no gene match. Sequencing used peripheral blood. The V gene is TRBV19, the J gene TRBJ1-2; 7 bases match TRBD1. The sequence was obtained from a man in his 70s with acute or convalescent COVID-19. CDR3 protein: CASSTLLTGINGYTF. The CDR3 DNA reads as TGTGCCAGTAGTACTTTATTGACAGGGATCAATGGCTACACCTTC.